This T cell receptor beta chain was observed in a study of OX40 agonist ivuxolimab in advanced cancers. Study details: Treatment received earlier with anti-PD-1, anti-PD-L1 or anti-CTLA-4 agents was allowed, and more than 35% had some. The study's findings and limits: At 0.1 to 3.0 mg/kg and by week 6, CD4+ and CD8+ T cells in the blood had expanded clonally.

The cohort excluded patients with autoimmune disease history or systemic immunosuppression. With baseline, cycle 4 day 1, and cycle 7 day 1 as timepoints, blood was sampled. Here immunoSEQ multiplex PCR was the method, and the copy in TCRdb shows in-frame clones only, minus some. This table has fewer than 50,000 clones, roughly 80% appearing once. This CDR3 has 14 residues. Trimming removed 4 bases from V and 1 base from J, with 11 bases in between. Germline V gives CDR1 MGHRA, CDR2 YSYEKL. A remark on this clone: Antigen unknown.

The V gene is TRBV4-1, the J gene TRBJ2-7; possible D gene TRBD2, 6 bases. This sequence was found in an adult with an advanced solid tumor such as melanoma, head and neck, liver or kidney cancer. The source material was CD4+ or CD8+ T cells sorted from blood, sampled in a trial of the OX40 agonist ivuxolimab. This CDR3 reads CASSPGTFSYEQYF. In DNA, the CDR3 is TGCGCCAGCAGCCCCGGGACTTTTTCCTACGAGCAGTACTTC.